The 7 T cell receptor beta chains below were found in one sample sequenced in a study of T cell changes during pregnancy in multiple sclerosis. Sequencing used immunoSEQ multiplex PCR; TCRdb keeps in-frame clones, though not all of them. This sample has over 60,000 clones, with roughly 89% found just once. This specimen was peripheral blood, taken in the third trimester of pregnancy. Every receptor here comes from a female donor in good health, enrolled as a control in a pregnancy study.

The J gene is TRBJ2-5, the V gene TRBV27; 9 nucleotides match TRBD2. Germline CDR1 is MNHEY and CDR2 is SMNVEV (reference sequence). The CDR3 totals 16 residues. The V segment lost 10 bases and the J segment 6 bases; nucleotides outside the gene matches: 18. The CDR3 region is CATSFSGSSLMKTQYF. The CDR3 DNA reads TGTGCCACAAGTTTTAGCGGGAGCTCACTTATGAAGACCCAGTACTTC.

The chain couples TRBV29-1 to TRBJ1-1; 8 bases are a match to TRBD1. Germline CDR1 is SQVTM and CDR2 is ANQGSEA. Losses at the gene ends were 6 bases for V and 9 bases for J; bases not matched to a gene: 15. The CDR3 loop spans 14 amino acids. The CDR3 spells CSVGISGQGYKAFF. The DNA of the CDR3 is TGCAGCGTAGGTATTAGCGGACAGGGTTACAAAGCTTTCTTT.

The CDR3: CASRRQGNTYEQYF. CDR3 bases: TGTGCCAGCCGCAGACAGGGGAATACCTACGAGCAGTACTTC. The rearrangement links TRBV27 to TRBJ2-7; 8 positions agree with TRBD1. This CDR3 has 14 amino acids. Germline values: CDR1 MNHEY, CDR2 SMNVEV (reference sequence). V was clipped by 8 bases and J by 2 bases; unmatched bases: 8.

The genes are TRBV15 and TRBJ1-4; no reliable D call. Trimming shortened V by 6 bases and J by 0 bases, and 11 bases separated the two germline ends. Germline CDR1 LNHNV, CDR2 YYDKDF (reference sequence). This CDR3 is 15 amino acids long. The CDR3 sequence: CATRTNGATNEKLFF. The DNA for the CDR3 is TGTGCCACCAGAACTAACGGAGCAACTAATGAAAAACTGTTTTTT.

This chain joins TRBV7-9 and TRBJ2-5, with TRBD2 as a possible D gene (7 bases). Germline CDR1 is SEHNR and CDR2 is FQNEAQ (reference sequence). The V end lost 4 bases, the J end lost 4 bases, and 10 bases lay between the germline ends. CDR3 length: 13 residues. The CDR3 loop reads CASSSAGAETQYF. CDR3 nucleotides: TGTGCCAGCAGCTCCGCGGGGGCAGAGACCCAGTACTTC.

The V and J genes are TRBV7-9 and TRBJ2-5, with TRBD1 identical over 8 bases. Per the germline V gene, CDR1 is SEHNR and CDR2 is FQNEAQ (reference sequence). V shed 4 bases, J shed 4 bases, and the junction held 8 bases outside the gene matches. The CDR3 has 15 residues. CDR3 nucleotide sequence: TGTGCCAGCAGCTCCCAAACCGACAGGGGAGAGACCCAGTACTTC. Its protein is CASSSQTDRGETQYF.

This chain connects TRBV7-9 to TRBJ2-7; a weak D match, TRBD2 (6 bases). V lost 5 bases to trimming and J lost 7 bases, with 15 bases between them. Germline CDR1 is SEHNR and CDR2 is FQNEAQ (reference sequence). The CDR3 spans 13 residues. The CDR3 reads CASSPGATVEQYF. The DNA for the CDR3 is TGTGCCAGCAGCCCGGGAGCTACGGTAGAGCAGTACTTC.